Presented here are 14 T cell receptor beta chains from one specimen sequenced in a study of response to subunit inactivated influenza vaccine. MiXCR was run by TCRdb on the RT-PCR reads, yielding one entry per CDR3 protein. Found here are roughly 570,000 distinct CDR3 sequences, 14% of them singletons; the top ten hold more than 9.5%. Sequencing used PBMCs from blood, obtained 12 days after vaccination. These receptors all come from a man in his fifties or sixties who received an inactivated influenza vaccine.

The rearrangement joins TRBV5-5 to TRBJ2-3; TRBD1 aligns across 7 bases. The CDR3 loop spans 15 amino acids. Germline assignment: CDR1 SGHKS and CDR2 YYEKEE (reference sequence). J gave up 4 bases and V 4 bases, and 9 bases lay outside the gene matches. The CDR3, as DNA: TGTGCCAGCAGCCGGGACAGTAAGGCCGCAGATACGCAGTATTTT. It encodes CASSRDSKAADTQYF.

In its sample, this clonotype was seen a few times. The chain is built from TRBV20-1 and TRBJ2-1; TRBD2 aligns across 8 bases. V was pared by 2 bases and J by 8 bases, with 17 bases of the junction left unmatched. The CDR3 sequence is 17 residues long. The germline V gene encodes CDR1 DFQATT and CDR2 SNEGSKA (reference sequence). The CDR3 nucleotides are TGCAGTGCTAGACCGTATAGCGGGATAATTGGTTTGGATGAGCAGTTCTTC. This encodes CSARPYSGIIGLDEQFF.

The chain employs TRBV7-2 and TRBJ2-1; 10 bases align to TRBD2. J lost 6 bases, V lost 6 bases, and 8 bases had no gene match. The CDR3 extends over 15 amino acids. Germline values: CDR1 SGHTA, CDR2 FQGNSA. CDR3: CASRPGLAELNEQFF. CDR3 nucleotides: TGTGCCAGCAGACCTGGACTAGCGGAGCTCAATGAGCAGTTCTTC.

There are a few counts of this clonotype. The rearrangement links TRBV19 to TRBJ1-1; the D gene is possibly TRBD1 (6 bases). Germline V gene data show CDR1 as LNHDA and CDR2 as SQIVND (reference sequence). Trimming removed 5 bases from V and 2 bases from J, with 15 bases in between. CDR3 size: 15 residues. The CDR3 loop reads CASSWTLTGNTEAFF. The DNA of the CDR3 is TGTGCCAGTAGTTGGACCTTGACAGGAAACACTGAAGCTTTCTTT.

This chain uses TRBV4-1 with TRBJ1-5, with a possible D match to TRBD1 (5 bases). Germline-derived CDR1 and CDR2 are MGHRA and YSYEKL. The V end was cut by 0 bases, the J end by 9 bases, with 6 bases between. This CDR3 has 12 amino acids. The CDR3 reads CASSQEGGPQHF. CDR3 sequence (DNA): TGCGCCAGCAGCCAAGAGGGGGGGCCCCAGCATTTT.

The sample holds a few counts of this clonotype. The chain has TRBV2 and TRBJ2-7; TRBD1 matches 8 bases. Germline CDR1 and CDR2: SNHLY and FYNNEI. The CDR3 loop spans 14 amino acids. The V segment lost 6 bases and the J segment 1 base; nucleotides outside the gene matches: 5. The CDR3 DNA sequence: TGTGCCAGCAGGGCAGACAGGGGTTCCTACGAGCAGTACTTC. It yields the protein CASRADRGSYEQYF.

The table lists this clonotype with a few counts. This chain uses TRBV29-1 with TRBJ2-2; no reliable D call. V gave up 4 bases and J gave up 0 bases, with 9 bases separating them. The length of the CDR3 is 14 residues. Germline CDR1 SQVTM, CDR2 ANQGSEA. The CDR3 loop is CSVGAAANTGELFF. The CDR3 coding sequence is TGCAGCGTTGGGGCAGCCGCGAACACCGGGGAGCTGTTTTTT.

The CDR3 DNA reads as TGCAGCGTTGCCCCAGGGGGCTGGAGCTATGGCTACACCTTC. This sequence encodes CSVAPGGWSYGYTF. The chain links TRBV29-1 to TRBJ1-2; 8 nucleotides agree with TRBD1. J lost 4 bases, V lost 4 bases, and 8 bases had no gene match. Germline CDR1 SQVTM, CDR2 ANQGSEA. CDR3 length equals 14 residues.

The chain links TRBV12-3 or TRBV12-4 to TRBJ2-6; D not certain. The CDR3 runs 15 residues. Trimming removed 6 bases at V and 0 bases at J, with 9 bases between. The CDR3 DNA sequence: TGTGCCAGCAGAAGAATGAGCTCTGGGGCCAACGTCCTGACTTTC. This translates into CASRRMSSGANVLTF.

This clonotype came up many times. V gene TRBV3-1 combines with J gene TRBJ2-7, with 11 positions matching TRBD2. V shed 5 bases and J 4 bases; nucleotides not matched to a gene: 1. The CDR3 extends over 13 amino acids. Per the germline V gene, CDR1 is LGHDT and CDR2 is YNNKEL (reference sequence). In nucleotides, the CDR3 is TGTGCCAGCAGCAGGACTAGCGGGTACGAGCAGTACTTC. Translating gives CASSRTSGYEQYF.

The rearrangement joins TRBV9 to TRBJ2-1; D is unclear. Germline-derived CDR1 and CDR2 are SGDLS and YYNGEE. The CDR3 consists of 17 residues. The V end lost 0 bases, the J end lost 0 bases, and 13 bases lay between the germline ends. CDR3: CASSVDSSLISYNEQFF. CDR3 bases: TGTGCCAGCAGCGTAGACAGTTCCCTCATCTCCTACAATGAGCAGTTCTTC.

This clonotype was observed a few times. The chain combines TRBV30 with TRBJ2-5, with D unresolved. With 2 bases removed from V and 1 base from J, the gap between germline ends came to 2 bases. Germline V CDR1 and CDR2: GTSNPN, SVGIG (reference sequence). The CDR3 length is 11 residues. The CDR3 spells CAWSLQETQYF. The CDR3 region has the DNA TGTGCCTGGAGTCTCCAAGAGACCCAGTACTTC.

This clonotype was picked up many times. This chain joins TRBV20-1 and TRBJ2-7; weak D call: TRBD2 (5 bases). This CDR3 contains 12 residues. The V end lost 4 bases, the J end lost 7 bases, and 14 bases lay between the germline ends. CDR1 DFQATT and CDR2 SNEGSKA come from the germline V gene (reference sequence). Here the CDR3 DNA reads TGCAGTGCTACCCCCGGGGTGGGGGAGCAGTACTTC. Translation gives CSATPGVGEQYF.

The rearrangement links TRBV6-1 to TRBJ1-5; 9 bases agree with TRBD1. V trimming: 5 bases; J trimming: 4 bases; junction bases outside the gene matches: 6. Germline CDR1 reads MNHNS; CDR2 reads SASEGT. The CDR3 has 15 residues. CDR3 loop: CASSTVGQGNQPQHF. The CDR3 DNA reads TGTGCCAGCAGTACGGTGGGACAGGGAAATCAGCCCCAGCATTTT.